The clone carrying this T cell receptor (beta chain) showed up just a few times. The sample belongs to a study of blood T cell repertoires in COVID-19. Study-level background: Acute and convalescent COVID-19 samples came from the United States, Italy and Spain. T cells, B-cell-depleted T cells, or PBMCs provided the cDNA or gDNA that served as material.

Produced via immunoSEQ multiplex PCR; TCRdb's table is partial and in-frame only. The sample holds fewer than 350,000 clones, 70% to 90% seen once. CDR1 and CDR2 from the germline V gene are MNHEY and SMNVEV (reference sequence). CDR3 size: 13 residues. V lost 5 bases, J lost 8 bases, and 8 bases stayed unmatched. This TCR was recovered from a woman aged 45-65 years with active or convalescent COVID-19. The chain recombines TRBV27 with TRBJ1-2; 7 nucleotides match TRBD1. The source material was peripheral blood. The CDR3 protein is CASSRDRSRGYTF. In DNA, the CDR3 is TGTGCCAGCAGTCGGGACAGATCGCGCGGCTACACCTTC.